The TCR beta chain under discussion was sequenced for a study of CD8 T cell repertoires and HIV-1 epitope variants. Study details: Twenty-five autologous and known Gag and Nef epitope variant peptides each stimulated T cells separately. Enriched T cells were co-cultured with equal numbers of autologous T cell-negative antigen-presenting cells. Tested: three Gag epitope families, Nef HW9 and YT9.

General study findings and limits: Beta chains alone show antigen proliferation, not cytokine profile or function.

Germline values: CDR1 MNHEY, CDR2 SMNVEV (reference sequence). Deletions cut 5 bases from V and 6 bases from J, with 20 bases between. The CDR3 loop spans 15 amino acids. TCRdb's copy holds only in-frame clones and misses some; the assay was immunoSEQ multiplex PCR. The sample contains several thousand clones, around 63% of which appear only once. About this clone itself: Antigen: not known.

The specimen was cultured CD8+ T cells derived from PBMCs. The sequence derives from a male donor with HIV. The V and J genes are TRBV27 and TRBJ2-7; perhaps TRBD1 as D (6 bases). This chain's CDR3 is CASSLDSGQLIEQYF. The CDR3, as DNA: TGTGCCAGCAGTCTAGATTCGGGACAACTAATCGAGCAGTACTTC.